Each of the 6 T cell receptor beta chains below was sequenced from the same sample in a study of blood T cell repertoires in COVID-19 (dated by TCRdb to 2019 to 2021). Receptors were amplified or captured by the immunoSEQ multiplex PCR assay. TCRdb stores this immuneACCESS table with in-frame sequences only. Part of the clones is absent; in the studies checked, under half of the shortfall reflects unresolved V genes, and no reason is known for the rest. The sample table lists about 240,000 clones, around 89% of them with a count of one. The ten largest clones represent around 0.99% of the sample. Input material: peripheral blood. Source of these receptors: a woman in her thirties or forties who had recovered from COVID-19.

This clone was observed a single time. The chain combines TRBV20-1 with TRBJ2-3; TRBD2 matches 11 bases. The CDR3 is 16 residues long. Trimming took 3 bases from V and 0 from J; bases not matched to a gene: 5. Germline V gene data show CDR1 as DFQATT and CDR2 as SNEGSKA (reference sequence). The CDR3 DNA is TGCAGTGCTAGTGGGGGGACTAGCGGTAGCACAGATACGCAGTATTTT. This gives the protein CSASGGTSGSTDTQYF.

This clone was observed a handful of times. CDR3 DNA sequence: TGTGCCTGGAGTTGGCACAGCTCCTACAATGAGCAGTTCTTC. Residues: CAWSWHSSYNEQFF. This rearrangement joins TRBV30 to TRBJ2-1; D ambiguous. V gave up 2 bases and J gave up 0 bases, with 8 bases separating them. This CDR3 contains 14 residues. CDR1 and CDR2 (germline): GTSNPN, SVGIG (reference sequence).

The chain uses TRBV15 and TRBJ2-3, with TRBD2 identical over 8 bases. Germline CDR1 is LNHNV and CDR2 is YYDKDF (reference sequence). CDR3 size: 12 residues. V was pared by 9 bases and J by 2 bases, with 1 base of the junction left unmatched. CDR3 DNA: TGTGCCACTAGCGGGGCCACAGATACGCAGTATTTT. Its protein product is CATSGATDTQYF.

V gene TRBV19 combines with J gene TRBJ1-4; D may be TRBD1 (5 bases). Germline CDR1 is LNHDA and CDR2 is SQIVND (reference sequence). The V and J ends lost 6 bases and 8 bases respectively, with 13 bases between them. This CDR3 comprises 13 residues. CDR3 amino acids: CASSPGGREKLFF. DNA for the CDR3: TGTGCCAGTAGCCCGGGGGGACGGGAAAAACTGTTTTTT.

Written as DNA, the CDR3 is TGTGCCAGCAGTTACGGGACGACAGGAGATACGCAGTATTTT. Amino acids: CASSYGTTGDTQYF. V gene TRBV6-2 or TRBV6-3 combines with J gene TRBJ2-3; D is perhaps TRBD1 (6 bases). This CDR3 spans 14 amino acids. Germline V gene sequence: CDR1 MNHEY, CDR2 SVGEGT. V was cut by 2 bases and J by 5 bases, with 11 bases left in between.

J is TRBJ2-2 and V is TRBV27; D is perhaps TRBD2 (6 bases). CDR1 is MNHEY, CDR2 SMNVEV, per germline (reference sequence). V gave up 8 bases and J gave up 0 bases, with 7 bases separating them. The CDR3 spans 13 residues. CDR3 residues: CASWGANTGELFF. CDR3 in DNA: TGTGCCAGCTGGGGGGCGAACACCGGGGAGCTGTTTTTT.